This T cell receptor (beta chain) was sequenced for a study of OX40 agonist ivuxolimab in advanced cancers. In the study overall: In three patients, partial responses were observed, one with hepatocellular carcinoma and two with cutaneous melanoma. General observations from the study: At 0.1 to 3.0 mg/kg, clonal expansion of CD4+ and CD8+ blood T cells had occurred by week 6.

The repertoire was sequenced with immunoSEQ multiplex PCR; TCRdb's copy has only in-frame clones and lacks some. Found here are tens of thousands of clones, roughly 87% of them singletons; the top ten hold under 0.4%. This CDR3 spans 15 amino acids. Germline values: CDR1 SGHRS, CDR2 YFSETQ. Trimming left V 4 bases short and J 3 bases short, with 13 bases between. This clone has just a few counts. The antigen is unknown. This sequence was found in an adult with an advanced solid tumor such as melanoma, head and neck, liver or kidney cancer. V and J are TRBV5-1 and TRBJ2-2; D perhaps matches TRBD2 (5 bases). The input for sequencing was CD4+ or CD8+ T cells sorted from blood, taken in a trial of the OX40 agonist ivuxolimab. CDR3 loop: CASSTSIGDTGELFF. DNA of the CDR3: TGCGCCAGCAGCACAAGTATCGGGGACACCGGGGAGCTGTTTTTT.